In its sample, the clone carrying this TCR beta chain was seen many times. The antigen remains unidentified. Time point described: newly diagnosed GD, antithyroid drugs for less than 3 months. Isolated PBMC RNA provided the starting material for the TCR library. The source of the sample is a study of regulatory T cells in long-lasting Graves disease. Building the TCR beta libraries relied on iRepertoire HTBI primers, and CDR3 regions underwent Arm-PCR. TCRdb fed the multiplex PCR reads into MiXCR, producing one record per CDR3 protein. Seen here are some 340,000 distinct CDR3 sequences, about 10% observed once, and the top ten hold approximately 17%. Germline CDR1 DFQATT, CDR2 SNEGSKA (reference sequence). Trimming removed 1 base at V and 3 bases at J, with 18 bases between. The CDR3 covers 17 residues. Study conclusions and caveats: Persistent patients had more shared public clonotypes (under 3,000) than new patients (around 1,000).

These data were also filed under a second study, of T cells in Graves' hyperthyroidism and ophthalmopathy. Turning to that study: Using the HTBI primer set, a first-round RT-PCR was run on the TCR CDR3. Blood held most thyroid clonotypes expanded above 0.001 frequency.

The TCR sequence derives from a woman under 30 with Graves disease. This material consisted of peripheral blood mononuclear cells (PBMCs), taken at new diagnosis, from a patient treated with antithyroid drugs. V gene TRBV20-1 combines with J gene TRBJ2-2; D is possibly TRBD1 or TRBD2 (5 bases each). This CDR3 reads CSARGVGVKWDTGELFF. CDR3 nucleotides: TGCAGTGCTAGAGGGGTGGGGGTAAAATGGGACACCGGGGAGCTGTTTTTT.